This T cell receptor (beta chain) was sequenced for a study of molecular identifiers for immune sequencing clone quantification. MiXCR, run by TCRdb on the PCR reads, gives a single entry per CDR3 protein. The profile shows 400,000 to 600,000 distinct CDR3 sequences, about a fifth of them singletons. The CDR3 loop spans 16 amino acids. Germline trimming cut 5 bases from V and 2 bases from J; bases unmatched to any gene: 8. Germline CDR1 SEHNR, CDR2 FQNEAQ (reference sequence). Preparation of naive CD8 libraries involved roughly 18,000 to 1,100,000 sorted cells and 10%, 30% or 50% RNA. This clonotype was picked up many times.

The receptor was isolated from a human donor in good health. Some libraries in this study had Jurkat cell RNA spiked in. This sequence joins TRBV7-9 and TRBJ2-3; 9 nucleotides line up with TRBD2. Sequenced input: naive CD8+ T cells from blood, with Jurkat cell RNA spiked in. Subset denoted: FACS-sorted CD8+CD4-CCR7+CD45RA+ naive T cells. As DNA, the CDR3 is TGTGCCAGCAGCCCAGGAGCGGGAGGCACCACAGATACGCAGTATTTT. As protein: CASSPGAGGTTDTQYF.